The TCR beta chain under discussion was sequenced for a study of OX40 agonist ivuxolimab in advanced cancers. Generated by immunoSEQ multiplex PCR, the TCRdb table keeps only in-frame clones and is missing some. The sample includes some 130,000 clones, 93% seen only once; the top ten take roughly 1%. Germline CDR1 and CDR2: SGHTA and FQGNSA. The length of the CDR3 is 12 residues. V lost 10 bases, J lost 3 bases, and 12 bases lay in between. This specimen consisted of CD4+ or CD8+ T cells sorted from blood, obtained in a trial of the OX40 agonist ivuxolimab. V usage is TRBV7-2 and J usage is TRBJ1-1, with a weak D call TRBD1 (6 bases). This clonotype was obtained from an adult with an advanced solid tumor such as melanoma, head and neck, liver or kidney cancer. The CDR3 spells CATEGGHTEAFF. The CDR3 coding sequence is TGTGCCACCGAGGGGGGGCACACTGAAGCTTTCTTT.